Below are 16 T cell receptor beta chains sequenced from a single sample in a study of sequential checkpoint blockade in melanoma. Produced via immunoSEQ multiplex PCR; TCRdb's table is partial and in-frame only. The sample holds over 10,000 clones, around 70% seen once. Treatment given: randomized to nivolumab then ipilimumab (arm A) or the reverse (arm B). Sample: CD8+ T cells sorted from blood (inferred from file names), taken from a patient given nivolumab and ipilimumab in sequence. The receptors were sampled from a human donor with melanoma.

This rearrangement joins TRBV6-6 to TRBJ2-7; D may be TRBD2 (6 bases). With 5 bases removed from V and 3 bases from J, the gap between germline ends came to 8 bases. This CDR3 region has 12 residues. Germline values: CDR1 MNHNY, CDR2 SVGAGI (reference sequence). Here the CDR3 reads CASSPGLYEQYV. Here the CDR3 DNA reads TGTGCCAGCAGTCCGGGACTCTACGAGCAGTACGTC.

This chain joins TRBV11-3 and TRBJ1-1; D is unresolved. The CDR3 spans 16 residues. The germline gives CDR1 SGHNT, CDR2 YENEEA. V was cut by 5 bases and J by 0 bases, with 16 bases left in between. The CDR3 DNA reads TGTGCCAGCAGCCCCGAGCCGCCGAACGTGAACACTGAAGCTTTCTTT. It encodes CASSPEPPNVNTEAFF. The full variable domain, in which reference TRBV11-3 and TRBJ1-1 provide the parts outside the CDR3, is EAGVVQSPRYKIIEKKQPVAFWCNPISGHNTLYWYLQNLGQGPELLIRYENEEAVDDSQLPKDRFSAERLKGVDSTLKIQPAELGDSAVYLCASSPEPPNVNTEAFFGQGTRLTVV.

The J gene is TRBJ1-6, the V gene TRBV7-9; 9 bases agree with TRBD1. This CDR3 is built from 14 residues. Trimming took 3 bases from V and 8 from J; bases not matched to a gene: 2. Per the germline V gene, CDR1 is SEHNR and CDR2 is FQNEAQ (reference sequence). CDR3 DNA: TGTGCCAGCAGCTTGACAGGGGGTTATTCACCCCTCCACTTT. Protein sequence: CASSLTGGYSPLHF.

This clone was picked up one time. The J gene is TRBJ1-1, the V gene TRBV4-3; 9 bases align to TRBD1. The length of the CDR3 is 16 residues. The germline CDR1 and CDR2 sequences are LGHNA and YSLEER. The junction had 5 bases not matched to a gene; V was cut back by 3 bases and J by 0 bases. This CDR3 reads CASSHLGQGMNTEAFF. DNA for the CDR3: TGCGCCAGCAGCCATCTTGGACAGGGGATGAACACTGAAGCTTTCTTT.

The chain has TRBV13 and TRBJ2-3; TRBD2 might be the D (6 bases). The V and J ends lost 1 base and 5 bases respectively, with 10 bases between them. Germline V gene sequence: CDR1 PRHDT, CDR2 FYEKMQ (reference sequence). There are 14 residues in the CDR3. The CDR3 loop is CASSLAGVEDTQYF. The CDR3 bases are TGTGCCAGCAGCTTAGCGGGAGTTGAAGATACGCAGTATTTT.

The chain links TRBV21-1 to TRBJ2-6; the listed D gene, TRBD1, was not tested against the DNA. TRBV21-1 is described as a pseudogene. The CDR3 covers 17 residues. CDR3 nucleotides: TGTGCCAGCAGCCTACAGGGTTTTAACTCTGGGGCCAACGTCCTGACTTTC. As protein: CASSLQGFNSGANVLTF.

The chain links TRBV4-2 to TRBJ1-2; 8 positions match TRBD1. With 3 bases clipped from V and 4 bases from J, the junction kept 13 bases outside the gene matches. Germline lookup yields CDR1 LGHNA and CDR2 YNFKEQ. The CDR3 contains 17 residues. This CDR3 is CASSHSTGQGASYGYTF. The CDR3 DNA follows: TGTGCCAGCAGCCATTCCACCGGGCAGGGGGCGAGCTATGGCTACACCTTC.

About this clone: The sample carries other DNA sequences with the same CDR3. V gene TRBV10-3 combines with J gene TRBJ1-3, with 8 bases fitting TRBD1. V lost 0 bases and J lost 3; bases outside the gene matches: 7. Per the germline V gene, CDR1 is ENHRY and CDR2 is SYGVKD. The CDR3 covers 17 residues. The CDR3 DNA reads as TGTGCCATCAGTGAGTCCCGGACAGGGATCGATGGAAACACCATATATTTT. It encodes CAISESRTGIDGNTIYF.

V usage is TRBV29-1 and J usage is TRBJ1-2; 9 positions match TRBD1. CDR1 is SQVTM, CDR2 ANQGSEA, per germline. V trimming: 6 bases; J trimming: 1 base; junction bases outside the gene matches: 6. The CDR3 covers 14 residues. The CDR3 DNA reads TGCAGCGTCGGGACAGGGACGGGTAACTATGGCTACACCTTC. Its translation is CSVGTGTGNYGYTF.

The chain couples TRBV4-1 to TRBJ1-5, with TRBD1 identical over 8 bases. The J segment lost 8 bases and the V segment lost 4 bases, leaving 16 bases of the junction unmatched. Looked up from germline, CDR1 is MGHRA and CDR2 is YSYEKL. This CDR3 region has 17 residues. CDR3 loop: CASSPPAIGTGAEPQHF. The CDR3 nucleotides are TGCGCCAGCAGCCCGCCTGCGATTGGGACAGGAGCTGAGCCCCAGCATTTT.

The chain recombines TRBV4-2 with TRBJ2-1; a weak D match, TRBD2 (5 bases). CDR1 is LGHNA, CDR2 YNFKEQ, per germline. This CDR3 is 13 amino acids long. V lost 3 bases and J 4 bases, leaving 7 bases between the germline ends. The CDR3 bases are TGTGCCAGCAGCCATGGACTTTACAATGAGCAGTTCTTC. Its protein is CASSHGLYNEQFF.

This clone occurred once. CDR3 in DNA: TGCGCCAGCGCAGGGTCAATGAACACTGAAGCTTTCTTT. Amino acid sequence: CASAGSMNTEAFF. The chain couples TRBV5-1 to TRBJ1-1; D might be TRBD1 (5 bases). CDR3 size: 13 residues. Germline CDR1 reads SGHRS; CDR2 reads YFSETQ. V dropped 7 bases and J dropped 0 bases, with 10 bases sitting between them. Complete variable domain (other parts from reference TRBV5-1 and TRBJ1-1): KAGVTQTPRYLIKTRGQQVTLSCSPISGHRSVSWYQQTPGQGLQFLFEYFSETQRNKGNFPGRFSGRQFSNSRSEMNVSTLELGDSALYLCASAGSMNTEAFFGQGTRLTVV.

The chain employs TRBV7-6 and TRBJ1-4, with 11 bases fitting TRBD1. The V segment lost 0 bases and the J segment 14 bases; nucleotides outside the gene matches: 5. CDR1 is SGHVS, CDR2 FNYEAQ, per germline. The CDR3 is 14 amino acids. CDR3 sequence reads: CASSLAGQGVGLFF. For the CDR3, the DNA is TGTGCCAGCAGCTTAGCGGGACAGGGGGTCGGGCTGTTTTTT.

By sample fraction, this clone is medium-sized. The chain has TRBV5-1 and TRBJ1-3; D unresolved. V shed 4 bases and J shed 0 bases, with 5 bases lying between them. The V gene's germline CDR1 is SGHRS and CDR2 YFSETQ. This CDR3 has 13 residues. The CDR3 region is CASSPNSGNTIYF. CDR3 nucleotides: TGCGCCAGCAGCCCTAACTCTGGAAACACCATATATTTT.

The V call is TRBV6-5, the J call TRBJ2-7; 9 bases align to TRBD1. The junction had 3 bases not matched to a gene; V was cut back by 6 bases and J by 3 bases. Germline loops: CDR1 MNHEY, CDR2 SVGAGI. The CDR3 length is 13 residues. CDR3 DNA: TGTGCCAGCAGGCGGACAGGGGACTACGAGCAGTACTTC. Protein product: CASRRTGDYEQYF.

The J gene is TRBJ1-5, the V gene TRBV5-1; no reliable D call. The CDR3 is 14 residues long. Trimming pared 0 bases from V and 9 bases from J, leaving 13 bases between. The germline CDR1 and CDR2 sequences are SGHRS and YFSETQ. The CDR3 is CASSLGENLRPQHF. Written as DNA, the CDR3 is TGCGCCAGCAGCTTGGGAGAGAATCTAAGGCCCCAGCATTTT.